This T cell receptor (beta chain) originates from a study of T cells in tumors after PD-1 blockade. Whole-study context: Some patients also took daily vismodegib 150 mg during anti-PD-1 treatment. Mean per blood sample: 113,528 templates (24,679-257,772), some 36,000 unique clonotypes.

This clone was detected ten times or more. Its antigen is unidentified. Repertoires were generated with immunoSEQ multiplex PCR, while TCRdb's copy carries only in-frame clones and drops some. In the table there are roughly 35,000 clones, about three quarters of which are singletons. From germline, CDR1 is SGHDN and CDR2 FVKESK. With 2 bases clipped from V and 6 bases from J, the junction kept 4 bases outside the gene matches. The CDR3 sequence is 15 residues long. Study results and caveats: Some novel exhausted tumor clones appeared in pre-treatment blood, suggesting peripheral recruitment.

This clonotype was sampled from a human donor with basal cell carcinoma. The chain joins TRBV14 to TRBJ1-6, with TRBD1 identical over 7 bases. The sample here was PBMCs, taken after anti-PD-1 treatment. The CDR3 protein is CASSQRDSSNSPLHF. CDR3 nucleotides: TGTGCCAGCAGCCAAAGGGACAGCAGTAATTCACCCCTCCACTTT.